Listed below are T cell receptor beta chains from one sample, sequenced in a study of shared clonotypes between healthy human individuals. Measured with immunoSEQ multiplex PCR; TCRdb has only the in-frame clones, and not every one. The sample records about 680,000 clones, around 90% being singletons. Sequencing input: naive CD8+ T cells sorted from blood. Receptors were obtained from a man aged 25-45 years in good health. Both conserved end residues are part of each CDR3. A D gene is named only where the DNA matches it firmly. Expanded clones get a size class; other rows say once, few or many, or leave the size out.

D: -
length: 13
size: -
V: TRBV7-6
J: TRBJ1-4
CDR3: CASSPLGSEKLFF
DNA: TGTGCCAGCAGCCCTCTTGGGAGTGAAAAACTGTTTTTT

D: -
length: 14
size: -
V: TRBV15
J: TRBJ2-1
CDR3: CATKAPGPPSEQFF
DNA: TGTGCCACCAAGGCCCCGGGCCCCCCGAGTGAGCAGTTCTTC

D: TRBD1
length: 14
size: -
V: TRBV19
J: TRBJ2-7
CDR3: CASSRDRSSYEQYF
DNA: TGTGCCAGTAGTCGGGACAGGAGCTCCTACGAGCAGTACTTC

D: -
length: 13
size: -
V: TRBV9
J: TRBJ1-4
CDR3: CATTYKGSEKLFF
DNA: TGTGCCACCACATACAAAGGGTCTGAAAAACTGTTTTTT

D: -
length: 13
size: few
V: TRBV7-9
J: TRBJ1-2
CDR3: CASSLENRESYTF
DNA: TGTGCCAGCAGCTTAGAGAACAGGGAGAGCTACACCTTC

D: TRBD1
length: 14
size: -
V: TRBV29-1
J: TRBJ2-2
CDR3: CSAGTTGLTGELFF
DNA: TGCAGCGCCGGGACGACAGGGCTCACCGGGGAGCTGTTTTTT

D: TRBD1
length: 15
size: medium-sized
V: TRBV11-1
J: TRBJ2-7
CDR3: CASSSSDRGTYEQYF
DNA: TGTGCCAGCAGCTCCTCGGACAGGGGTACCTACGAGCAGTACTTC

D: -
length: 13
size: -
V: TRBV7-8
J: TRBJ2-1
CDR3: CASSLVSYNEQFF
DNA: TGTGCCAGCAGCTTAGTTTCCTACAATGAGCAGTTCTTC

D: -
length: 14
size: -
V: TRBV5-6
J: TRBJ2-7
CDR3: CASSSGPNSAEQYF
DNA: TGTGCCAGCAGCTCGGGCCCCAACTCTGCCGAGCAGTACTTC

D: -
length: 12
size: -
V: TRBV27
J: TRBJ2-5
CDR3: CASRTARETQYF
DNA: TGTGCCAGCAGAACGGCGAGGGAGACCCAGTACTTC

D: -
length: 14
size: -
V: TRBV9
J: TRBJ2-7
CDR3: CTSSVEGGTYEQYF
DNA: TGTACCAGCAGCGTAGAGGGGGGGACCTACGAGCAGTACTTC

D: -
length: 13
size: -
V: TRBV27
J: TRBJ2-7
CDR3: CASSLGISYEQYF
DNA: TGTGCCAGCAGTTTAGGAATCTCCTACGAGCAGTACTTC

D: -
length: 15
size: -
V: TRBV4-2
J: TRBJ1-1
CDR3: CASSQGVGLNTEAFF
DNA: TGTGCCAGCAGCCAAGGGGTAGGGCTTAACACTGAAGCTTTCTTT

D: TRBD1
length: 13
size: -
V: TRBV25-1
J: TRBJ2-1
CDR3: CASRQGDYNEQFF
DNA: TGTGCCAGCAGGCAGGGGGACTACAATGAGCAGTTCTTC

D: -
length: 16
size: -
V: TRBV5-4
J: TRBJ1-4
CDR3: CASSSTSIATNEKLFF
DNA: TGTGCCAGCAGCTCAACGAGCATCGCAACTAATGAAAAACTGTTTTTT

D: -
length: 15
size: -
V: TRBV4-1
J: TRBJ2-7
CDR3: CASSLRDTSSYEQYF
DNA: TGCGCCAGCAGCCTCCGGGACACCTCATCCTACGAGCAGTACTTC

D: -
length: 13
size: -
V: TRBV27
J: TRBJ2-7
CDR3: CASSLSATGEQYF
DNA: TGTGCCAGCAGTTTATCGGCCACGGGGGAGCAGTACTTC

D: -
length: 14
size: -
V: TRBV2
J: TRBJ2-7
CDR3: CASSRSPDSYEQYF
DNA: TGTGCCAGCAGTCGCAGCCCGGACAGCTACGAGCAGTACTTC

D: TRBD2
length: 18
size: -
V: TRBV2
J: TRBJ2-1
CDR3: CASSDPSSGSGRPFEQFF
DNA: TGTGCCAGCAGTGACCCCTCCTCGGGTAGCGGGAGACCTTTTGAGCAGTTCTTC

D: -
length: 17
size: -
V: TRBV2
J: TRBJ2-1
CDR3: CASSHGANWGIYNEQFF
DNA: TGTGCCAGCAGCCACGGGGCTAATTGGGGCATTTACAATGAGCAGTTCTTC

D: TRBD2
length: 16
size: -
V: TRBV13
J: TRBJ2-5
CDR3: CASSPRGTSGIETQYF
DNA: TGTGCCAGCAGCCCCCGGGGGACTAGCGGGATAGAGACCCAGTACTTC

D: -
length: 13
size: -
V: TRBV27
J: TRBJ2-3
CDR3: CASSLSRADTQYF
DNA: TGTGCCAGCAGTTTATCGAGGGCAGATACGCAGTATTTT

D: TRBD1
length: 15
size: -
V: TRBV15
J: TRBJ1-5
CDR3: CATSLGQGKSQPQHF
DNA: TGTGCCACCAGCCTTGGACAGGGGAAAAGTCAGCCCCAGCATTTT

D: TRBD1
length: 19
size: -
V: TRBV7-8
J: TRBJ1-1
CDR3: CASSLAPTGEGGMNTEAFF
DNA: TGTGCCAGCAGCTTAGCGCCTACAGGTGAAGGGGGCATGAACACTGAAGCTTTCTTT

D: -
length: 19
size: -
V: TRBV9
J: TRBJ2-3
CDR3: CASSANTGTPDPYRDTQYF
DNA: TGTGCCAGCAGCGCCAACACCGGGACCCCCGACCCATATAGGGATACGCAGTATTTT

D: -
length: 14
size: -
V: TRBV6-1
J: TRBJ2-7
CDR3: CASSEVYVGYEQYF
DNA: TGTGCCAGCAGTGAAGTGTACGTAGGCTACGAGCAGTACTTC

D: -
length: 14
size: -
V: TRBV27
J: TRBJ1-5
CDR3: CASSLDYSNQPQHF
DNA: TGTGCCAGCAGTTTGGATTATAGCAATCAGCCCCAGCATTTT

D: TRBD1
length: 14
size: -
V: TRBV9
J: TRBJ2-7
CDR3: CASSVGGQYYEQYF
DNA: TGTGCCAGCAGCGTAGGGGGACAGTACTACGAGCAGTACTTC

D: TRBD2
length: 16
size: -
V: TRBV7-9
J: TRBJ2-3
CDR3: CASSLLAGESTDTQYF
DNA: TGTGCCAGCAGCTTGCTAGCGGGAGAAAGCACAGATACGCAGTATTTT

D: -
length: 16
size: -
V: TRBV15
J: TRBJ1-4
CDR3: CATSTDSFSTNEKLFF
DNA: TGTGCCACCAGCACCGACTCGTTTTCAACTAATGAAAAACTGTTTTTT

D: -
length: 15
size: -
V: TRBV4-1
J: TRBJ2-3
CDR3: CASSLPSRSTDTQYF
DNA: TGCGCCAGCAGCCTCCCATCCCGTAGCACAGATACGCAGTATTTT

D: TRBD2
length: 16
size: -
V: TRBV7-9
J: TRBJ2-1
CDR3: CASSGLAGKPPHEQFF
DNA: TGTGCGTCTTCCGGGCTAGCGGGCAAACCGCCCCATGAGCAGTTCTTC

D: TRBD1
length: 16
size: -
V: TRBV7-9
J: TRBJ1-2
CDR3: CASSPPPDRAHYGYTF
DNA: TGTGCCAGCAGCCCACCTCCAGACAGGGCTCACTATGGCTACACCTTC

D: TRBD2
length: 15
size: once
V: TRBV7-9
J: TRBJ2-5
CDR3: CASTSLAGGLETQYF
DNA: TGTGCCAGCACTTCACTAGCGGGAGGGTTAGAGACCCAGTACTTC

D: -
length: 14
size: -
V: TRBV27
J: TRBJ2-1
CDR3: CASSLQRESDEQFF
DNA: TGTGCCAGCAGTTTACAACGGGAGTCCGATGAGCAGTTCTTC

D: -
length: 17
size: once
V: TRBV4-3
J: TRBJ2-2
CDR3: CASSQDFRAGLMRELFF
DNA: TGCGCCAGCAGCCAAGATTTTCGAGCAGGGTTAATGCGGGAGCTGTTTTTT

D: TRBD2
length: 16
size: -
V: TRBV27
J: TRBJ2-7
CDR3: CASSFLGLAGVYEQYF
DNA: TGTGCCAGCAGTTTCCTCGGACTAGCGGGAGTCTACGAGCAGTACTTC

D: -
length: 15
size: -
V: TRBV10-3
J: TRBJ2-5
CDR3: CAITNKAAGKETQYF
DNA: TGTGCCATCACCAACAAGGCAGCCGGGAAAGAGACCCAGTACTTC

D: -
length: 14
size: -
V: TRBV6-6
J: TRBJ2-1
CDR3: CASSRGPGFDEQFF
DNA: TGTGCCAGCAGTCGTGGCCCGGGGTTTGATGAGCAGTTCTTC

D: -
length: 15
size: -
V: TRBV30
J: TRBJ2-3
CDR3: CAWSPGSASTDTQYF
DNA: TGTGCCTGGAGTCCCGGTAGCGCTAGCACAGATACGCAGTATTTT

D: -
length: 15
size: -
V: TRBV6-1
J: TRBJ1-5
CDR3: CASSDSSHGNQPQHF
DNA: TGTGCCAGCAGTGACAGTTCACATGGCAATCAGCCCCAGCATTTT

D: TRBD2
length: 16
size: -
V: TRBV28
J: TRBJ2-1
CDR3: CASRTRGSGDYNEQFF
DNA: TGTGCCAGCAGGACCCGGGGTAGCGGGGATTACAATGAGCAGTTCTTC

D: -
length: 15
size: -
V: TRBV27
J: TRBJ1-5
CDR3: CASSLNGYSNQPQHF
DNA: TGTGCCAGCAGTTTAAACGGTTATAGCAATCAGCCCCAGCATTTT

D: -
length: 14
size: -
V: TRBV28
J: TRBJ2-7
CDR3: CASRISQGGYEQYF
DNA: TGTGCCAGCAGGATATCACAGGGTGGCTACGAGCAGTACTTC

D: -
length: 15
size: once
V: TRBV19
J: TRBJ2-7
CDR3: CASSIGGYHSYEQYF
DNA: TGTGCCAGTAGTATCGGCGGCTATCACTCCTACGAGCAGTACTTC

D: -
length: 17
size: -
V: TRBV4-1
J: TRBJ2-7
CDR3: CASSQGIGPGPSYEQYF
DNA: TGCGCCAGCAGCCAAGGAATAGGTCCGGGACCATCCTACGAGCAGTACTTC

D: TRBD1
length: 14
size: -
V: TRBV28
J: TRBJ2-7
CDR3: CASSLLRTGDEQYF
DNA: TGTGCCAGCAGTTTATTAAGAACAGGGGACGAGCAGTACTTC

D: TRBD1
length: 21
size: few
V: TRBV6-1
J: TRBJ1-2
CDR3: CASSEDMFQDRGLPPTNGYTF
DNA: TGTGCCAGCAGTGAAGATATGTTTCAGGACAGGGGCCTTCCTCCGACGAATGGCTACACCTTC

D: TRBD2
length: 17
size: -
V: TRBV9
J: TRBJ2-5
CDR3: CASSPGLAGAGQETQYF
DNA: TGTGCCAGCAGCCCGGGACTAGCGGGAGCAGGGCAAGAGACCCAGTACTTC

D: -
length: 15
size: once
V: TRBV27
J: TRBJ2-3
CDR3: CASKRGQGTLDTQYF
DNA: TGTGCCAGCAAAAGAGGGCAGGGGACCTTAGATACGCAGTATTTT